These 26 T cell receptor beta chains were all obtained from the same sample, sequenced in a study of sequential checkpoint blockade in melanoma (dated by TCRdb to the late 2010s). The treatment or condition label on this specimen signifies: randomized to nivolumab then ipilimumab (arm A) or the reverse (arm B). The library was obtained by the immunoSEQ multiplex PCR assay. Here the immuneACCESS table is served through TCRdb, limited to in-frame sequences with V and J called. Missing clones are a known gap in these copies; in checked studies unresolved V genes cover under half, and the rest lacks a known reason. Within this sample are roughly 30,000 clones, with 80% to 90% of them counted one time only. The ten largest account for 22% of the sample. Source: CD8+ T cells sorted from blood (inferred from file names), taken from a patient given nivolumab and ipilimumab in sequence. All receptors derive from a human donor with melanoma.

This chain connects TRBV10-3 to TRBJ1-1; the D gene is possibly TRBD1 (6 bases). This CDR3 is 14 amino acids long. V dropped 4 bases and J dropped 4 bases, with 13 bases sitting between them. Germline CDR1 and CDR2: ENHRY and SYGVKD. The CDR3 DNA reads TGTGCCATCAGTGCCGAGGTAGGGGGCACTGAAGCTTTCTTT. This encodes CAISAEVGGTEAFF.

V is TRBV13 and J is TRBJ2-3, with a weak D call TRBD2 (5 bases). The CDR3 has 15 amino acids. Germline V gene lookup returns CDR1 PRHDT and CDR2 FYEKMQ (reference sequence). V was trimmed by 5 bases and J by 1 base, leaving 13 bases between them. CDR3 in amino acids: CASSPPGVGTDTQYF. The CDR3 DNA sequence: TGTGCCAGCAGCCCACCCGGGGTAGGCACAGATACGCAGTATTTT. The variable domain in full, completed from reference TRBV13 and TRBJ2-3, reads AAGVIQSPRHLIKEKRETATLKCYPIPRHDTVYWYQQGPGQDPQFLISFYEKMQSDKGSIPDRFSAQQFSDYHSELNMSSLELGDSALYFCASSPPGVGTDTQYFGPGTRLTVL.

The chain carries TRBV4-1 and TRBJ1-6; D is uncertain. CDR3 length: 14 residues. Germline V CDR1 and CDR2: MGHRA, YSYEKL. Trimming shortened V by 1 base and J by 6 bases, and 7 bases separated the two germline ends. CDR3 in amino acids: CASSQALRNSPLHF. Here the CDR3 DNA reads TGCGCCAGCAGCCAAGCCTTGCGTAATTCACCCCTCCACTTT.

The chain employs TRBV9 and TRBJ2-1; 8 bases are a match to TRBD2. From germline, CDR1 is SGDLS and CDR2 YYNGEE. The CDR3 is 14 amino acids. The V and J ends lost 7 bases and 6 bases, in that order; junction bases with no gene match: 9. The CDR3 is CASSFSGTGNEQFF. The CDR3 coding sequence is TGTGCCAGCTCCTTTAGCGGGACGGGCAATGAGCAGTTCTTC.

This chain connects TRBV19 to TRBJ2-5, with a tentative D call TRBD2 (7 bases). The CDR3 extends over 18 amino acids. V was trimmed by 3 bases and J by 4 bases, leaving 24 bases between them. Germline V CDR1 and CDR2: LNHDA, SQIVND (reference sequence). The CDR3, as DNA: TGTGCCAGTAGTATGGGGGCCCATTGGGGAGGGGAGGGAGAGACCCAGTACTTC. Its protein is CASSMGAHWGGEGETQYF.

The rearrangement joins TRBV7-9 to TRBJ2-2; TRBD2 matches at 8 bases. CDR3 length equals 17 residues. With 4 bases clipped from V and 4 bases from J, the junction kept 11 bases outside the gene matches. CDR1 is SEHNR and CDR2 is FQNEAQ in the germline V gene (reference sequence). The chain's CDR3 is CASSSPPGGPGTGELFF. The CDR3 DNA is TGTGCCAGCAGCTCACCCCCGGGGGGGCCGGGCACCGGGGAGCTGTTTTTT.

The genes are TRBV6-6 and TRBJ2-3; perhaps TRBD2 as D (5 bases). This CDR3 contains 15 residues. V dropped 10 bases and J dropped 0 bases, with 17 bases sitting between them. CDR1 and CDR2 (germline): MNHNY, SVGAGI (reference sequence). CDR3 nucleotides: TGTGCCATAGGTTGGAGCGGCTTGAGCACAGATACGCAGTATTTT. It is translated as CAIGWSGLSTDTQYF.

This clone was picked up one time. The chain is built from TRBV6-5 and TRBJ1-2; the D gene is possibly TRBD1 (6 bases). Trimming removed 2 bases from V and 2 bases from J, with 12 bases in between. CDR3 length equals 15 residues. From germline, CDR1 is MNHEY and CDR2 SVGAGI. The CDR3 sequence: CASSYNAGVNYGYTF. The CDR3 DNA reads as TGTGCCAGCAGTTACAACGCAGGGGTGAACTATGGCTACACCTTC.

This rearrangement joins TRBV7-8 to TRBJ2-1, with 7 bases fitting TRBD2. The CDR3 has 12 amino acids. CDR1 and CDR2 from the germline V gene are SGHVS and FQNEAQ. The V and J ends lost 4 bases and 10 bases, in that order; junction bases with no gene match: 4. The CDR3 protein is CASSWGGREQFF. CDR3 in DNA: TGTGCCAGCAGCTGGGGGGGGAGGGAGCAGTTCTTC.

The chain employs TRBV4-1 and TRBJ2-7; D might be TRBD1 (6 bases). V lost 6 bases, J lost 3 bases, and 18 bases lay in between. From germline, CDR1 is MGHRA and CDR2 YSYEKL. This CDR3 has 15 amino acids. The CDR3, as DNA: TGCGCCAGCAGTCACACGACAGGTAGGGGCTACGAGCAGTACTTC. Translated, it gives CASSHTTGRGYEQYF.

The chain employs TRBV2 and TRBJ1-2; D is unclear. The CDR3 runs 13 residues. V lost 3 bases and J lost 3, with 8 bases in between. Germline-derived CDR1 and CDR2 are SNHLY and FYNNEI. This CDR3 is CASSEPGDYGYTF. The DNA of the CDR3 is TGTGCCAGCAGTGAGCCAGGCGACTATGGCTACACCTTC.

V usage is TRBV28 and J usage is TRBJ2-1; 7 bases are a match to TRBD2. The germline CDR1 and CDR2 sequences are MDHEN and SYDVKM. The CDR3 has 15 residues. V gave up 3 bases and J gave up 7 bases; unmatched junction bases: 9. Written as DNA, the CDR3 is TGTGCCAGCAGTTTCTGGGGGGAGGGCCCGAATGAGCAGTTCTTC. Amino acid sequence: CASSFWGEGPNEQFF. Together with reference TRBV28 and TRBJ2-1, the CDR3 gives the full variable domain: DVKVTQSSRYLVKRTGEKVFLECVQDMDHENMFWYRQDPGLGLRLIYFSYDVKMKEKGDIPEGYSVSREKKERFSLILESASTNQTSMYLCASSFWGEGPNEQFFGPGTRLTVL.

On this clone itself: The sample contains more than one DNA sequence encoding this CDR3. The genes are TRBV27 and TRBJ2-2; TRBD2 matches 7 bases. Germline V CDR1 and CDR2: MNHEY, SMNVEV (reference sequence). Trimming cost V 5 bases and J 1 base; bases outside gene matches: 4. This CDR3 spans 15 amino acids. CDR3 loop: CASSPIAGNTGELFF. The CDR3 DNA is TGTGCCAGCAGTCCTATAGCGGGGAACACCGGGGAGCTGTTTTTT.

The genes are TRBV11-2 and TRBJ1-2; TRBD1 agrees at 12 bases. Germline V CDR1 and CDR2: SGHAT, FQNNGV. V was pared by 5 bases and J by 7 bases, with 5 bases of the junction left unmatched. This CDR3 region has 14 residues. DNA of the CDR3: TGTGCCAGCAGCATGGGACAGGGGGCAAGTGGCTACACCTTC. This gives the protein CASSMGQGASGYTF.

The genes are TRBV4-1 and TRBJ1-1; 9 positions agree with TRBD1. The V gene end was trimmed by 0 bases and the J gene end by 5 bases; junction bases not matched to a gene: 4. The germline gives CDR1 MGHRA, CDR2 YSYEKL. The CDR3 is 15 residues long. The CDR3 region is CASSQDTTGGTEAFF. The DNA of the CDR3 is TGCGCCAGCAGCCAAGATACGACAGGGGGGACTGAAGCTTTCTTT.

This chain connects TRBV30 to TRBJ1-4; the match to TRBD1 covers 7 bases. V dropped 2 bases and J dropped 5; count of bases not matched to a gene: 5. Germline CDR1 and CDR2: GTSNPN and SVGIG (reference sequence). The CDR3 length is 14 residues. The CDR3 bases are TGTGCCTGGAGTCAGACAGGGTCGAATGAAAAACTGTTTTTT. It yields the protein CAWSQTGSNEKLFF. The entire variable domain, with the rest obtained from reference TRBV30 and TRBJ1-4, is as follows: SQTIHQWPATLVQPVGSPLSLECTVEGTSNPNLYWYRQAAGRGLQLLFYSVGIGQISSEVPQNLSASRPQDRQFILSSKKLLLSDSGFYLCAWSQTGSNEKLFFGSGTQLSVL.

V usage is TRBV7-6 and J usage is TRBJ1-5; TRBD1 is a possible D gene (5 bases). Trimming cost V 3 bases and J 5 bases, with 17 bases left between them. This CDR3 region has 16 residues. Germline lookup yields CDR1 SGHVS and CDR2 FNYEAQ. The CDR3 bases are TGTGCCAGCAGCTTGGTGCCCGACGGGGGGGATCAGCCCCAGCATTTT. Translation: CASSLVPDGGDQPQHF. Variable domain in full (rest from reference TRBV7-6 and TRBJ1-5): GAGVSQSPRYKVTKRGQDVALRCDPISGHVSLYWYRQALGQGPEFLTYFNYEAQQDKSGLPNDRFSAERPEGSISTLTIQRTEQRDSAMYRCASSLVPDGGDQPQHFGDGTRLSIL.

The CDR3 protein is CASSLYTGTSDAGELFF. CDR3 bases: TGTGCCAGCAGTTTATACACCGGGACTAGCGACGCCGGGGAGCTGTTTTTT. This chain joins TRBV28 and TRBJ2-2; 10 bases are shared with TRBD2. J gave up 6 bases and V 1 base, and 8 bases lay outside the gene matches. Germline V gives CDR1 MDHEN, CDR2 SYDVKM. This CDR3 is 17 amino acids long.

The J gene is TRBJ2-1, the V gene TRBV7-9; D might be TRBD2 (7 bases). CDR1 and CDR2 (germline): SEHNR, FQNEAQ (reference sequence). The germline V and J ends were trimmed by 9 bases and 9 bases, with 15 bases remaining between them. The CDR3 has 12 residues. DNA for the CDR3: TGTGCCAGTGGACTAGGGGGTGGTGAGCAGTTCTTC. Protein sequence: CASGLGGGEQFF.

This clone was found once. The chain links TRBV19 to TRBJ1-1, with 9 positions matching TRBD1. The CDR3 runs to 15 residues. The germline CDR1 and CDR2 sequences are LNHDA and SQIVND (reference sequence). Trimming took 4 bases from V and 10 from J; bases not matched to a gene: 13. The DNA of the CDR3 is TGTGCCAGTAGTAGCCGGGACAGGGTAAAAACGGGAGCTTTCTTT. Translating it yields CASSSRDRVKTGAFF.

V gene TRBV6-5 combines with J gene TRBJ1-2; TRBD1 aligns across 9 bases. The junction had 5 bases not matched to a gene; V was cut back by 4 bases and J by 8 bases. CDR3 length equals 13 residues. Germline V CDR1 and CDR2: MNHEY, SVGAGI. Written as DNA, the CDR3 is TGTGCCAGCAGTTGGTGGACAGGGGAGGGCTACACCTTC. This encodes CASSWWTGEGYTF.

The chain uses TRBV25-1 and TRBJ1-4, with a weak D call TRBD1 (5 bases). The CDR3 extends over 16 amino acids. Trimming removed 0 bases from V and 5 bases from J, with 13 bases in between. CDR1 is MGHDK and CDR2 is SYGVNS in the germline V gene. The CDR3 sequence is CASSEYSGGTNEKLFF. Written as DNA, the CDR3 is TGTGCCAGCAGTGAATATTCGGGGGGTACCAATGAAAAACTGTTTTTT.

The chain has TRBV7-9 and TRBJ2-5, with a possible D match to TRBD1 (5 bases). This CDR3 is 13 amino acids long. Looked up from germline, CDR1 is SEHNR and CDR2 is FQNEAQ (reference sequence). V was cut by 10 bases and J by 0 bases, with 12 bases left in between. The CDR3 DNA follows: TGTGCCACTAGGGGCCCGTACCAAGAGACCCAGTACTTC. Protein: CATRGPYQETQYF. Full variable domain (rest looked up from reference TRBV7-9 and TRBJ2-5): DTGVSQNPRHKITKRGQNVTFRCDPISEHNRLYWYRQTLGQGPEFLTYFQNEAQLEKSRLLSDRFSAERPKGSFSTLEIQRTEQGDSAMYLCATRGPYQETQYFGPGTRLLVL.

This rearrangement joins TRBV7-9 to TRBJ1-2; 9 positions match TRBD1. CDR1 and CDR2 (germline): SEHNR, FQNEAQ (reference sequence). V lost 5 bases, J lost 4 bases, and 11 bases stayed unmatched. The CDR3 has 16 amino acids. The CDR3 DNA reads as TGTGCCAGCAGCGACCGGGACAGGGAGTTCGCCTATGGCTACACCTTC. Translation: CASSDRDREFAYGYTF.

J is TRBJ2-3 and V is TRBV13; the D gene is possibly TRBD2 (6 bases). The CDR3 is made up of 14 amino acids. Germline-derived CDR1 and CDR2 are PRHDT and FYEKMQ (reference sequence). Trimming took off 8 bases at V and 6 bases at J, with 18 bases between the two ends. This chain's CDR3 is CASSLGAGPDTQYF. DNA for the CDR3: TGTGCCAGCTCCCTCGGGGCGGGGCCGGATACGCAGTATTTT.

The chain uses TRBV19 and TRBJ2-7; 9 bases are shared with TRBD2. Germline-derived CDR1 and CDR2 are LNHDA and SQIVND (reference sequence). J gave up 2 bases and V 2 bases, and 1 base lay outside the gene matches. This CDR3 is 14 amino acids long. CDR3 sequence reads: CASSILAGPYEQYF. Written as DNA, the CDR3 is TGTGCCAGTAGTATACTAGCGGGACCCTACGAGCAGTACTTC. Full variable domain (remainder filled in from reference TRBV19 and TRBJ2-7): DGGITQSPKYLFRKEGQNVTLSCEQNLNHDAMYWYRQDPGQGLRLIYYSQIVNDFQKGDIAEGYSVSREKKESFPLTVTSAQKNPTAFYLCASSILAGPYEQYFGPGTRLTVT.